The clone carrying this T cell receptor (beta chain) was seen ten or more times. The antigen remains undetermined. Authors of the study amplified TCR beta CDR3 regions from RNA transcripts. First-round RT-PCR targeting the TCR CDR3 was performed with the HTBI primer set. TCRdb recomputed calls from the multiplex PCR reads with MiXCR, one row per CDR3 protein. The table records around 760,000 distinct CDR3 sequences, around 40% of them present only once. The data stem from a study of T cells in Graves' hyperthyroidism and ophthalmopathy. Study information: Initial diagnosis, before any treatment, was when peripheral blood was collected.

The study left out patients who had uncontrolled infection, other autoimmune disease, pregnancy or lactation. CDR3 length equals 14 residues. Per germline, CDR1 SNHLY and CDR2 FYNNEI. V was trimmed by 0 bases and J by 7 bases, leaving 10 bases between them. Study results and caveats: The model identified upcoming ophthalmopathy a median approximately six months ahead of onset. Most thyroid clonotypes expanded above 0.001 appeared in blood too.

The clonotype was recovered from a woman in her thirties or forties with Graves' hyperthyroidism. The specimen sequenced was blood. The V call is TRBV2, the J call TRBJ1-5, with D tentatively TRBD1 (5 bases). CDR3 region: CASSEAQGNQPQHF. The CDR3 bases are TGTGCCAGCAGTGAAGCGCAGGGTAACCAGCCCCAGCATTTT.